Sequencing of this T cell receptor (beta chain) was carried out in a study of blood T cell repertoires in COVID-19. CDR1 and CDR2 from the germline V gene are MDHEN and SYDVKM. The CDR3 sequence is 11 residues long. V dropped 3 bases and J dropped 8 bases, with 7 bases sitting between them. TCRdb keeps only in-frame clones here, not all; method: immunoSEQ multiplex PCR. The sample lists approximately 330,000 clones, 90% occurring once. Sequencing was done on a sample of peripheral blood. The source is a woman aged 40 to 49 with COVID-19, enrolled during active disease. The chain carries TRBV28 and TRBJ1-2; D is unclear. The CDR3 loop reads CASSLSRGYTF. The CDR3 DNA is TGTGCCAGCAGTTTGAGCAGGGGCTACACCTTC.